Listed below are T cell receptor beta chains from one sample, sequenced in a study of CD8+CD57+ T cells in acquired aplastic anemia. TCRdb called the reads again in MiXCR, with one record for every CDR3 protein. The data show around 200,000 distinct CDR3 sequences, with over 40% seen just once and 15% to 20% held by the top ten. Sequencing input: sorted CD4+, CD8+, or CD8+CD57+ T cells (not recorded which) from PBMCs. Every receptor here comes from a human donor with aplastic anemia. Each CDR3 is given with its conserved first and last residue. A D gene is named only where the DNA matches it firmly. Expanded clones get a size class; other rows say once, few or many, or leave the size out.

>NA|TRBJ1-4|TRBD1|TRBV7-9
CASSSRRTGMGEKLFF
TGTGCCAGCAGCTCCCGACGGACAGGGATGGGTGAAAAACTGTTTTTT
>NA|TRBJ2-3|NA|TRBV7-6
CASSLITFASTDTQYF
TGTGCCAGCAGCTTAATTACCTTCGCTAGCACAGATACGCAGTATTTT
>few|TRBJ1-2|NA|TRBV7-6
CASSLDRSYGYTF
TGTGCCAGCAGCCTCGACAGGTCCTATGGCTACACCTTC
>NA|TRBJ2-5|NA|TRBV7-9
CASSPLGRDKTQYF
TGTGCCAGCAGCCCCCTCGGCAGGGATAAGACCCAGTACTTC
>many|TRBJ1-5|TRBD1|TRBV12-3/TRBV12-4
CASRGTGPYSNQPQHF
TGTGCCAGCAGGGGGACAGGCCCGTATAGCAATCAGCCCCAGCATTTT
>NA|TRBJ1-2|NA|TRBV11-2
CASSRVASGYGYTF
TGTGCCAGCAGCAGGGTGGCCTCTGGCTATGGCTACACCTTC
>many|TRBJ2-6|NA|TRBV2
CASSPTTTAAVLTF
TGTGCCAGCAGCCCTACTACGACCGCCGCCGTCCTGACTTTC
>many|TRBJ2-7|NA|TRBV2
CASGGTGNEQYF
TGTGCCAGCGGGGGAACGGGGAACGAGCAGTACTTC
>few|TRBJ1-3|NA|TRBV3-1
CASSQGLGNTIYF
TGTGCCAGCAGCCAAGGGTTAGGAAACACCATATATTTT
>NA|TRBJ2-5|TRBD2|TRBV14
CASSGPGTSGGETQYF
TGTGCCAGCAGCGGGCCCGGGACTAGCGGGGGGGAGACCCAGTACTTC
>NA|TRBJ2-5|NA|TRBV10-3
CATSTGAQETQYF
TGTGCCACATCTACGGGGGCCCAAGAGACCCAGTACTTC
>many|TRBJ1-2|NA|TRBV20-1
CSAPGGKNYGYTF
TGCAGTGCTCCGGGGGGTAAGAACTATGGCTACACCTTC
>NA|TRBJ1-5|NA|TRBV15
CATSIEVSNQPQHF
TGTGCCACCAGCATCGAGGTCAGCAATCAGCCCCAGCATTTT
>NA|TRBJ1-5|NA|TRBV28
CASRVQGGDQPQHF
TGTGCCAGCAGAGTACAGGGAGGGGATCAGCCCCAGCATTTT
>many|TRBJ1-4|NA|TRBV5-1
CASSLEFQGEKLFF
TGCGCCAGCAGCTTGGAGTTTCAAGGGGAAAAACTGTTTTTT
>once|TRBJ2-7|NA|TRBV19
CASSAFLTVGVEEQYF
TGTGCCAGTAGTGCCTTTCTTACAGTCGGGGTGGAAGAGCAGTACTTC
>NA|TRBJ1-3|NA|TRBV10-3
CAISESTFGNTIYF
TGTGCCATCAGTGAGTCGACGTTTGGAAACACCATATATTTT
>few|TRBJ2-3|NA|TRBV5-8
CASSLGRGLTGTQYF
TGTGCCAGCAGCTTGGGTCGGGGTTTAACTGGGACGCAGTATTTT
>NA|TRBJ1-5|TRBD1|TRBV2
CASSGTGGSNQPQHF
TGTGCCAGCAGCGGAACAGGGGGGAGCAATCAGCCCCAGCATTTT
>many|TRBJ2-7|NA|TRBV9
CASSQSPTTSYEQYF
TGTGCCAGCAGCCAAAGCCCCACTACGTCCTACGAGCAGTACTTC
>NA|TRBJ2-5|NA|TRBV5-6
CASSFANQETQYF
TGTGCCAGCAGCTTTGCCAATCAAGAGACCCAGTACTTC
>NA|TRBJ2-7|TRBD1|TRBV5-1
CASSFGTPWDRADEQYF
TGCGCCAGCAGCTTCGGAACCCCCTGGGACAGGGCCGACGAGCAGTACTTC